These 3 T cell receptor beta chains were all obtained from the same sample, sequenced in a study of a mutant IDH1 vaccine in newly diagnosed glioma. Generated by immunoSEQ multiplex PCR, the TCRdb table keeps only in-frame clones and is missing some. This sample yields fewer than 100,000 clones, of which around 90% are seen a single time; around 0.6% belongs to the top ten. Stated time point: baseline, week 1 (first vaccination visit). Treatment noted: pre-vaccination baseline after standard-of-care therapy. Sequences were derived from PBMCs, sampled from a glioma patient treated with radiotherapy, temozolomide or both. The receptors here all came from a woman aged 45-59 years with glioma.

In nucleotides, the CDR3 is TGTGCCAGCACCCGGATGGACAACCACTATGGCTACACCTTC. The encoded protein is CASTRMDNHYGYTF. The chain joins TRBV28 to TRBJ1-2; perhaps TRBD1 as D (5 bases). The V end was cut by 7 bases, the J end by 3 bases, with 15 bases between. The germline CDR1 and CDR2 sequences are MDHEN and SYDVKM. This CDR3 has 14 residues.

The chain uses TRBV18 and TRBJ1-4, with TRBD1 matching over 11 bases. The germline gives CDR1 KGHSH, CDR2 LQKENI. Losses at the gene ends were 4 bases for V and 0 bases for J; bases not matched to a gene: 4. The CDR3 loop spans 17 amino acids. The CDR3 nucleotides read TGTGCCAGCTCACGAGGACAGGGGGCGGCAACTAATGAAAAACTGTTTTTT. This sequence encodes CASSRGQGAATNEKLFF.

In its sample, this clone was seen many times. This chain connects TRBV4-1 to TRBJ1-5; TRBD1 matches at 7 bases. This CDR3 contains 17 residues. Germline lookup yields CDR1 MGHRA and CDR2 YSYEKL. The V segment lost 3 bases and the J segment 6 bases; nucleotides outside the gene matches: 14. CDR3 DNA: TGCGCCAGCAGCCAGACGATCTTAAGGGGGCCTGGTCAGCCCCAGCATTTT. It encodes CASSQTILRGPGQPQHF.